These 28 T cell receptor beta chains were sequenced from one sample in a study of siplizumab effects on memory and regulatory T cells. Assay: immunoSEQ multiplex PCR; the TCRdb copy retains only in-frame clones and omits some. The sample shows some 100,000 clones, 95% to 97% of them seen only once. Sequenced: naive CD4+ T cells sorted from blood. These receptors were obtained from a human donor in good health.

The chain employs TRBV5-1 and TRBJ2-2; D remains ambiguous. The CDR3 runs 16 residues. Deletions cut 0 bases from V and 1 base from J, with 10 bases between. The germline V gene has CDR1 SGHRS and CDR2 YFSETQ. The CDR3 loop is CASSLVAALNTGELFF. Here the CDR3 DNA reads TGCGCCAGCAGCTTGGTGGCGGCTCTGAACACCGGGGAGCTGTTTTTT.

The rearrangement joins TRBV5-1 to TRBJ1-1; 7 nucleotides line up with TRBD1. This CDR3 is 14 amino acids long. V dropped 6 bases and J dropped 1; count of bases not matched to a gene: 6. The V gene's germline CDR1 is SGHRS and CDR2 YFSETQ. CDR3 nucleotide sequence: TGCGCCAGCACCCTCCGGGACAGGAACACTGAAGCTTTCTTT. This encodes CASTLRDRNTEAFF.

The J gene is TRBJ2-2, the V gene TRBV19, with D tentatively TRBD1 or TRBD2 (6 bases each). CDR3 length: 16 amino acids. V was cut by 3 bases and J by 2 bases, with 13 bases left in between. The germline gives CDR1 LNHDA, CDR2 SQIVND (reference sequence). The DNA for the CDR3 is TGTGCCAGTAGTATTACGGGGGCTCTAAACACCGGGGAGCTGTTTTTT. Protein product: CASSITGALNTGELFF.

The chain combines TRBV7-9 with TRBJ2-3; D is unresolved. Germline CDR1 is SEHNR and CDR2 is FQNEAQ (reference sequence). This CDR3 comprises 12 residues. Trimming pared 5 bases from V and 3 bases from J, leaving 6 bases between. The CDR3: CASSLGTDTQYF. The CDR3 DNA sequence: TGTGCCAGCAGCCTAGGAACAGATACGCAGTATTTT.

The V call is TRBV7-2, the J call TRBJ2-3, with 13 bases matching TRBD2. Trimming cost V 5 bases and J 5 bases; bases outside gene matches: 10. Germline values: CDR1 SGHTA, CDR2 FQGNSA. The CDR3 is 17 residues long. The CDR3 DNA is TGTGCCAGCAGCCCAACCAGGGGACTAGCGGGGATAGATACGCAGTATTTT. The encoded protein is CASSPTRGLAGIDTQYF.

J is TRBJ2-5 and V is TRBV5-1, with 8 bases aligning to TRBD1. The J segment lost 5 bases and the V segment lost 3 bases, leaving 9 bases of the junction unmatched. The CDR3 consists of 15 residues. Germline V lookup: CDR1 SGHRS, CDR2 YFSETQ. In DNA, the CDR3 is TGCGCCAGCAGCTCGTGGCAGGGGGCGCGGGAGACCCAGTACTTC. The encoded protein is CASSSWQGARETQYF.

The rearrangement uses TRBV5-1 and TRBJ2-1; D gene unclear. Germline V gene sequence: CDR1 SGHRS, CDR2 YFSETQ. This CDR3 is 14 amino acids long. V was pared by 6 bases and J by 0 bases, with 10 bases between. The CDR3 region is CASNRGISYNEQFF. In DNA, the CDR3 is TGCGCCAGCAACCGAGGCATCTCCTACAATGAGCAGTTCTTC.

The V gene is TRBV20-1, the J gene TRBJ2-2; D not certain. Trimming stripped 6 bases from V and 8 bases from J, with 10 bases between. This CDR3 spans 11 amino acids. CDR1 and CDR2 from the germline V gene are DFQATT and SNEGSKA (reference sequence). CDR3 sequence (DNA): TGCAGTGCAACCTTAGGGGGGGAGCTGTTTTTT. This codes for CSATLGGELFF.

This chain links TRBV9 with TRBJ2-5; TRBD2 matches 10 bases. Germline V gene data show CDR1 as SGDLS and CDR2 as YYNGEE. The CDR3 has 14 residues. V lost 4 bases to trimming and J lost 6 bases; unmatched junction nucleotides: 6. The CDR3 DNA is TGTGCCAGCAGCTTGGGACTAGCGACGAAGACCCAGTACTTC. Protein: CASSLGLATKTQYF.

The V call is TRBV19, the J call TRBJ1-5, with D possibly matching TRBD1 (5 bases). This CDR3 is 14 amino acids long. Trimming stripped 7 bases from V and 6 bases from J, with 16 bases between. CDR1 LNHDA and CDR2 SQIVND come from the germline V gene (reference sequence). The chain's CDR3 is CASTPGGVSQPQHF. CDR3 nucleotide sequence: TGTGCCAGTACCCCCGGGGGGGTGAGTCAGCCCCAGCATTTT.

The CDR3 region has the DNA TGCGCCAGCAGCTTGGAACAGGGAAGGACTGAAGCTTTCTTT. Its protein is CASSLEQGRTEAFF. This rearrangement joins TRBV5-1 to TRBJ1-1; the D gene is possibly TRBD1 (6 bases). There are 14 residues in the CDR3. The V and J ends lost 0 bases and 5 bases respectively, with 11 bases between them. Germline CDR1 SGHRS, CDR2 YFSETQ.

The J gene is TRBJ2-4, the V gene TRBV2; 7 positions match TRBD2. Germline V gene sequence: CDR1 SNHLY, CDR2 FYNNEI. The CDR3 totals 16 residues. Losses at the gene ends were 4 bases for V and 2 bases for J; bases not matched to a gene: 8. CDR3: CASSGAGSGTKNIQYF. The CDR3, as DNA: TGTGCCAGCAGTGGAGCGGGGAGTGGAACCAAAAACATTCAGTACTTC.

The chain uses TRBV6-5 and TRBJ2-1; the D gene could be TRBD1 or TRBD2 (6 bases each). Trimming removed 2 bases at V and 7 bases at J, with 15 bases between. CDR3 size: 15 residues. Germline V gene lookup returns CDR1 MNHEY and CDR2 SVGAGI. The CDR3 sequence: CASSYPSRGGNEQFF. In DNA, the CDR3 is TGTGCCAGCAGTTACCCGTCCAGGGGAGGTAATGAGCAGTTCTTC.

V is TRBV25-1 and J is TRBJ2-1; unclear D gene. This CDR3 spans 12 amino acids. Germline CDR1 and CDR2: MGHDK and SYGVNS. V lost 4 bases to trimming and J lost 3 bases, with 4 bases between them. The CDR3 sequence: CASSGDYNEQFF. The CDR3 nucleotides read TGTGCCAGCAGTGGGGACTACAATGAGCAGTTCTTC.

The CDR3 bases are TGTGCCAGCACAGGGGGCACGGGGGAGCTGTTTTTT. The encoded protein is CASTGGTGELFF. The chain combines TRBV28 with TRBJ2-2; 8 bases align to TRBD1. V shed 7 bases, J shed 8 bases, and the junction held 3 bases outside the gene matches. Germline V gene data show CDR1 as MDHEN and CDR2 as SYDVKM. The CDR3 is 12 residues long. Drawing the rest from reference TRBV28 and TRBJ2-2, the complete variable domain is DVKVTQSSRYLVKRTGEKVFLECVQDMDHENMFWYRQDPGLGLRLIYFSYDVKMKEKGDIPEGYSVSREKKERFSLILESASTNQTSMYLCASTGGTGELFFGEGSRLTVL.

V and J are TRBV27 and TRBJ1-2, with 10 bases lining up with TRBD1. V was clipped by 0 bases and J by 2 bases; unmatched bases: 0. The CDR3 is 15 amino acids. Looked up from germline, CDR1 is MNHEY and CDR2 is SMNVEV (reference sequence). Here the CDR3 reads CASSLSGQGNYGYTF. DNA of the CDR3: TGTGCCAGCAGTTTATCGGGACAGGGGAACTATGGCTACACCTTC.

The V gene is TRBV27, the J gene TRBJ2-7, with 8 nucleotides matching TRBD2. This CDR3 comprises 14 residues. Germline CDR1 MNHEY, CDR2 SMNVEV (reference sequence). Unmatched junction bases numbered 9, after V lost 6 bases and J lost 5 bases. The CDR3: CASRRGGGGHEQYF. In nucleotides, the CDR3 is TGTGCCAGCAGGAGGGGGGGCGGGGGGCACGAGCAGTACTTC.

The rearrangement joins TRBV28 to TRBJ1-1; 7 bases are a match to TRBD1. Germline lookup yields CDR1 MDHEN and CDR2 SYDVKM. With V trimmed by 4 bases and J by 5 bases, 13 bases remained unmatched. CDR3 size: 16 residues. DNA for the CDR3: TGTGCCAGCAGTTCCCCTGGGGGGGTACAGGGGACTGAAGCTTTCTTT. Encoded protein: CASSSPGGVQGTEAFF. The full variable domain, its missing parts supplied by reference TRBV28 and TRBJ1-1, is DVKVTQSSRYLVKRTGEKVFLECVQDMDHENMFWYRQDPGLGLRLIYFSYDVKMKEKGDIPEGYSVSREKKERFSLILESASTNQTSMYLCASSSPGGVQGTEAFFGQGTRLTVV.

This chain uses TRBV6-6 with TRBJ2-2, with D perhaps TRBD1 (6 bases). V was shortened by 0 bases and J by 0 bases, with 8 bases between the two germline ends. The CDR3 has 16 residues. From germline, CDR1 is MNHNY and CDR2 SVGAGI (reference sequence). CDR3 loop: CASSYSYRANTGELFF. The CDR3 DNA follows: TGTGCCAGCAGTTACTCCTACAGGGCGAACACCGGGGAGCTGTTTTTT.

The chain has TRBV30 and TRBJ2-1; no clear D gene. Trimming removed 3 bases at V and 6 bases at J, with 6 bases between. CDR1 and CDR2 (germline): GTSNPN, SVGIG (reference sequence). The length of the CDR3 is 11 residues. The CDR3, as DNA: TGTGCCTGGAGCCGAGCCAATGAGCAGTTCTTC. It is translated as CAWSRANEQFF.

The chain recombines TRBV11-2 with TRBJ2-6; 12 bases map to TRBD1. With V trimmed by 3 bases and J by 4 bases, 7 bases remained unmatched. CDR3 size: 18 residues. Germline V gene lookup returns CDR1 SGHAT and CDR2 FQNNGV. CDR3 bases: TGTGCCAGCAGCTTTGGGACAGGGGGCACGAGAGGGGCCAACGTCCTGACTTTC. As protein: CASSFGTGGTRGANVLTF.

This CDR3 is CASSRRQGALRTNEKLFF. The CDR3 DNA is TGTGCCAGCAGCCGAAGACAGGGGGCGTTGAGGACTAATGAAAAACTGTTTTTT. The chain recombines TRBV7-9 with TRBJ1-4; TRBD1 matches 10 bases. CDR1 SEHNR and CDR2 FQNEAQ come from the germline V gene (reference sequence). With V trimmed by 5 bases and J by 2 bases, 11 bases remained unmatched. CDR3 length equals 18 residues. Complete variable domain (other parts from reference TRBV7-9 and TRBJ1-4): DTGVSQNPRHKITKRGQNVTFRCDPISEHNRLYWYRQTLGQGPEFLTYFQNEAQLEKSRLLSDRFSAERPKGSFSTLEIQRTEQGDSAMYLCASSRRQGALRTNEKLFFGSGTQLSVL.

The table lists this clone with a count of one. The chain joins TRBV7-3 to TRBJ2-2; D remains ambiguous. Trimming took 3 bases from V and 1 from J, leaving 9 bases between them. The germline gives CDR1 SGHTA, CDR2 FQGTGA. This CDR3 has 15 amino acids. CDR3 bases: TGTGCCAGCAGCTTGGGTGGTAGGAACACCGGGGAGCTGTTTTTT. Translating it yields CASSLGGRNTGELFF. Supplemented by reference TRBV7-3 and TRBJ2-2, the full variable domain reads GAGVSQTPSNKVTEKGKYVELRCDPISGHTALYWYRQSLGQGPEFLIYFQGTGAADDSGLPNDRFFAVRPEGSVSTLKIQRTERGDSAVYLCASSLGGRNTGELFFGEGSRLTVL.

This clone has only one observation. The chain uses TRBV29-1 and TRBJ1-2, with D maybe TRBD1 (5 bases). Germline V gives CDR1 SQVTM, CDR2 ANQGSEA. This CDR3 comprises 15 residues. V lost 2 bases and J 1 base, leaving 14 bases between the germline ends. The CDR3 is CSVEQRGDYNYGYTF. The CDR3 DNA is TGCAGCGTTGAACAGCGGGGGGACTATAACTATGGCTACACCTTC.

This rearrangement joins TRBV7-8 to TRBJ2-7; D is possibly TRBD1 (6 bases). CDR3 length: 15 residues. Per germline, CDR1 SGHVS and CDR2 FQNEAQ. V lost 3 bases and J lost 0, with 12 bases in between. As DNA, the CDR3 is TGTGCCAGCAGCTTCCGACAGGCCGGCTCCTACGAGCAGTACTTC. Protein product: CASSFRQAGSYEQYF.

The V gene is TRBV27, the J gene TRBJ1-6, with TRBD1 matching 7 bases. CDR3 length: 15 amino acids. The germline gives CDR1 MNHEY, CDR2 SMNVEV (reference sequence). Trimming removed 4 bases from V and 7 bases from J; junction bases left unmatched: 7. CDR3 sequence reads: CASSSTTGTNSPLHF. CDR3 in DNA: TGTGCCAGCAGTTCTACGACAGGGACGAATTCACCCCTCCACTTT.

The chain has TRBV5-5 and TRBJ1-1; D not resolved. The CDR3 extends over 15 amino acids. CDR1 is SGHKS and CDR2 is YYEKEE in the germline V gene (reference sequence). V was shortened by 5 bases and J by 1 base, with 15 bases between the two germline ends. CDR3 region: CASSWSPPTNTEAFF. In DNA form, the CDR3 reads TGTGCCAGCAGTTGGAGTCCGCCCACGAACACTGAAGCTTTCTTT.

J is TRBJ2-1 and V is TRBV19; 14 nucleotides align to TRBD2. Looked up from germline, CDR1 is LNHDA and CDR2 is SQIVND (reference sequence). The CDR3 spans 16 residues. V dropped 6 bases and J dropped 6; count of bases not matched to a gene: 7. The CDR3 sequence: CASSVIGTSGSNEQFF. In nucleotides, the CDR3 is TGTGCCAGTAGCGTCATCGGGACTAGCGGGAGCAATGAGCAGTTCTTC.